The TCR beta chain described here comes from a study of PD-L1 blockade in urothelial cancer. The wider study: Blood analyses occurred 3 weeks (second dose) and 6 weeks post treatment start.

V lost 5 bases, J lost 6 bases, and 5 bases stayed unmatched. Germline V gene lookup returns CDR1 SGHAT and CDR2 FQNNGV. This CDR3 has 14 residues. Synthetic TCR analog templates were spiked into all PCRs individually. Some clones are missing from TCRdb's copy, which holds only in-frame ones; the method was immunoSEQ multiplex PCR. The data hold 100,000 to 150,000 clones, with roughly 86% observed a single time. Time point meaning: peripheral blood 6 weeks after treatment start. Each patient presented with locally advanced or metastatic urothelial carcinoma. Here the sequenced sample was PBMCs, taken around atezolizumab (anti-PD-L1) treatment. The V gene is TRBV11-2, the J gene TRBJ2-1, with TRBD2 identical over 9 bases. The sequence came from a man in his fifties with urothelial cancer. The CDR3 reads CASSIAGEFNEQFF. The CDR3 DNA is TGTGCCAGCAGCATAGCGGGAGAGTTCAATGAGCAGTTCTTC.